This TCR beta chain was identified in a study of blood T cell repertoires in COVID-19. The overall study: Nucleic acid was either cDNA or gDNA, and it came from T cells, B-cell-depleted T cells, or PBMCs.

A remark on this clone: Other DNA sequences in this sample translate to the same CDR3.

In the original analysis: Estimation of nucleated cell counts relied on the amplification of reference gene primers. Clones were read by immunoSEQ multiplex PCR, and TCRdb kept only the in-frame ones, dropping some. For V, J and clone size, that table is used; D and trimming come from the DNA. The data show about 220,000 clones, around four fifths seen once. The germline CDR1 and CDR2 sequences are MDHEN and SYDVKM. The CDR3 loop spans 11 amino acids. Trimming took 5 bases from V and 7 from J, leaving 9 bases between them. The chain uses TRBV28 and TRBJ2-7; D is possibly TRBD2 (5 bases). This receptor was taken from a young man with active or convalescent COVID-19. The sample consisted of peripheral blood. The CDR3 DNA reads TGTGCCAGCAGTGGGAGTTATGAGCAGTACTTC. Its translation: CASSGSYEQYF.